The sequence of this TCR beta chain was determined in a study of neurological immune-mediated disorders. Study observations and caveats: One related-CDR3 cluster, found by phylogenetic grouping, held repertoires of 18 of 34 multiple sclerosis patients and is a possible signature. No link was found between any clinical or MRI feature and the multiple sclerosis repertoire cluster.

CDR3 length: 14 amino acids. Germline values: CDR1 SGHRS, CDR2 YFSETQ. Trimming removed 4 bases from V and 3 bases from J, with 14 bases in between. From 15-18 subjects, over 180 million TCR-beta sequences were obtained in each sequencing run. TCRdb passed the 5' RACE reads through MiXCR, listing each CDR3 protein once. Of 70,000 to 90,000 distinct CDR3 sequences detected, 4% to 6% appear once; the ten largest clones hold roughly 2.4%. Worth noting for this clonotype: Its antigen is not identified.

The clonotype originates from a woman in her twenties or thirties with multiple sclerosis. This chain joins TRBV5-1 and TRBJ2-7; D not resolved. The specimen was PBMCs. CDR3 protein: CASSAVGGVYEQYF. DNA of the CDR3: TGCGCCAGCAGCGCGGTCGGTGGGGTCTACGAGCAGTACTTC.